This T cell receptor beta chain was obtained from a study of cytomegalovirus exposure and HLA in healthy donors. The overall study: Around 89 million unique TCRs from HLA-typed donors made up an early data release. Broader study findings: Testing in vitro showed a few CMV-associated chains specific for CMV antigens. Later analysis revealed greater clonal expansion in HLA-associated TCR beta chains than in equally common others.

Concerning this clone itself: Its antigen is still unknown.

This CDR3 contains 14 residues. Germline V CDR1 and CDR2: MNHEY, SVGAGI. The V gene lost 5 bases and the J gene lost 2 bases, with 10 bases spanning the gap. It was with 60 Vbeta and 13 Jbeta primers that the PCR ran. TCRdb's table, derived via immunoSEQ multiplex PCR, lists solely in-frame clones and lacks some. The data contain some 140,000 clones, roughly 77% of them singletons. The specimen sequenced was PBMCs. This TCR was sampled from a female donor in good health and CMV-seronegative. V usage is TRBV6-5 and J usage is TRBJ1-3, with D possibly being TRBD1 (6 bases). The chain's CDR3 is CASSPDRPGNTIYF. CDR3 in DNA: TGTGCCAGCAGTCCCGACAGGCCTGGAAACACCATATATTTT.